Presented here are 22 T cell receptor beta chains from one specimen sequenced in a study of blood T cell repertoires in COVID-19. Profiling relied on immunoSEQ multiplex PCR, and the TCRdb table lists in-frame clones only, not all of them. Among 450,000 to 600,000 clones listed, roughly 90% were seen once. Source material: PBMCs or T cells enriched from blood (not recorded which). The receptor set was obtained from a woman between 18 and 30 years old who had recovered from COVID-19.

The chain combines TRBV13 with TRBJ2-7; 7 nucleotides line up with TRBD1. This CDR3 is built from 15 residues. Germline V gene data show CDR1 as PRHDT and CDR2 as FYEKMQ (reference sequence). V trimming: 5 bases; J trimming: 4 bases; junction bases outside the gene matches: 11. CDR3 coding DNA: TGTGCCAGCAGCCGGTCGAAGGGGGCCACATACGAGCAGTACTTC. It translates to CASSRSKGATYEQYF.

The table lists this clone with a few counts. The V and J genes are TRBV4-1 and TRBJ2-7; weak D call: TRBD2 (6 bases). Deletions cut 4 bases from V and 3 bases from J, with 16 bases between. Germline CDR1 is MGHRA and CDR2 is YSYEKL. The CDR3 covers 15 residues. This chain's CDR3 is CASSRMGLDYYEQYF. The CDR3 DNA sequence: TGCGCCAGCAGCCGGATGGGACTCGACTACTACGAGCAGTACTTC.

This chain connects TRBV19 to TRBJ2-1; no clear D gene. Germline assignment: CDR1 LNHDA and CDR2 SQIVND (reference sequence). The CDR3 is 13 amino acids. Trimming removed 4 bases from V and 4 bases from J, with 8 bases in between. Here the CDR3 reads CASSTGSYNEQFF. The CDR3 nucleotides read TGTGCCAGTAGTACCGGGTCGTACAATGAGCAGTTCTTC.

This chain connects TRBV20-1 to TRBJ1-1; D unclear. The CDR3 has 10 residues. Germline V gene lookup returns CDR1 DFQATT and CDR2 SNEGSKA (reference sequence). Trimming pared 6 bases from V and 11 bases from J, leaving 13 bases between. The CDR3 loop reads CSATPLGAFF. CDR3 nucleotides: TGCAGTGCCACCCCATTGGGCGCTTTCTTT.

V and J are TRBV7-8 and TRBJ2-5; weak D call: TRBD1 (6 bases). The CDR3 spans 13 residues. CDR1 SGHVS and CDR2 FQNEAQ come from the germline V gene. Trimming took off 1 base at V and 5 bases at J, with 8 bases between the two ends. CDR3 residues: CASSLEGDETQYF. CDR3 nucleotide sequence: TGTGCCAGCAGCTTAGAGGGGGACGAGACCCAGTACTTC.

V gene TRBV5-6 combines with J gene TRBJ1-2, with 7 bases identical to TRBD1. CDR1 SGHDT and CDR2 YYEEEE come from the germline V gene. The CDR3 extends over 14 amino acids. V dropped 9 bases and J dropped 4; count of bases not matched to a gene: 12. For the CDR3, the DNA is TGTGCCACTCGGACAGGAGGGGCTATCTATGGCTACACCTTC. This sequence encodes CATRTGGAIYGYTF. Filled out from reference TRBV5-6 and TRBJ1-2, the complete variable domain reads DAGVTQSPTHLIKTRGQQVTLRCSPKSGHDTVSWYQQALGQGPQFIFQYYEEEERQRGNFPDRFSGHQFPNYSSELNVNALLLGDSALYLCATRTGGAIYGYTFGSGTRLTVV.

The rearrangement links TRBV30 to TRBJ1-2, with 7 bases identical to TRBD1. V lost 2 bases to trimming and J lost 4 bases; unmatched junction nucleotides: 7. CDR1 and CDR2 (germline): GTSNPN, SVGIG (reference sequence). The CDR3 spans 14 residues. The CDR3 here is CAWSRAQGTYGYTF. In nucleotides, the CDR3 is TGTGCCTGGAGTAGGGCACAGGGGACCTATGGCTACACCTTC.

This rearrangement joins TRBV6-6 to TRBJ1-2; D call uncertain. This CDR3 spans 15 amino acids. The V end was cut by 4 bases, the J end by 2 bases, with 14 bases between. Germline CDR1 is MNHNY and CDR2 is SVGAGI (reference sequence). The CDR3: CASSSPAGQNYGYTF. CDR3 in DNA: TGTGCCAGCAGTTCCCCGGCAGGCCAAAACTATGGCTACACCTTC.

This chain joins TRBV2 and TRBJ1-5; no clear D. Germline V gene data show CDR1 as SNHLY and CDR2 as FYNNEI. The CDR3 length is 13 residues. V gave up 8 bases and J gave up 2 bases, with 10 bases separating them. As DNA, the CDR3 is TGTGCCAGCTGTAGGGAGGGCAATCAGCCCCAGCATTTT. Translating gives CASCREGNQPQHF.

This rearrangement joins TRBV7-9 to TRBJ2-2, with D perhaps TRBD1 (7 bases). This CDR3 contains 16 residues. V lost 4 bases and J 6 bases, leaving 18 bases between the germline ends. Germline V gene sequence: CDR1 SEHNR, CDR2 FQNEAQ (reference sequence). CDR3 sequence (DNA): TGTGCCAGCAGCTCCATGACAGGGCAGCGGGCCGGGGAGCTGTTTTTT. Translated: CASSSMTGQRAGELFF.

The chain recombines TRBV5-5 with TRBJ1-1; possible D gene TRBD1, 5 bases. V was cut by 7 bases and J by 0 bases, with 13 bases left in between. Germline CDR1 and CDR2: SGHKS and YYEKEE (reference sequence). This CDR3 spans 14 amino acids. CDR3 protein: CASDKGAVNTEAFF. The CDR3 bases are TGTGCCAGCGATAAAGGGGCTGTGAACACTGAAGCTTTCTTT.

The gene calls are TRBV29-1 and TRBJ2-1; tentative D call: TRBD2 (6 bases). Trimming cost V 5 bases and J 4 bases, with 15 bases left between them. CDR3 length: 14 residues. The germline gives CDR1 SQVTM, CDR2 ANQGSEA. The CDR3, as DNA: TGCAGCGTTCGACTAGTGGGGATATACAATGAGCAGTTCTTC. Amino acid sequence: CSVRLVGIYNEQFF.

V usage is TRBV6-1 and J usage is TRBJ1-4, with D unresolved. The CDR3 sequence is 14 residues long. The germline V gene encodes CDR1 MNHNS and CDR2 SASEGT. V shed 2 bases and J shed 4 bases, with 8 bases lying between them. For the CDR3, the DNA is TGTGCCAGCAGTGAAAGCGGGATTAATGAAAAACTGTTTTTT. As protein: CASSESGINEKLFF.

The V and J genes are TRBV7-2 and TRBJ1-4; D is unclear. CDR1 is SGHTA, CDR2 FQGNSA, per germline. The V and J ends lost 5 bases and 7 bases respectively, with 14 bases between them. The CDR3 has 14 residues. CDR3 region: CASSGRELGEKLFF. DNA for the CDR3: TGTGCCAGCAGCGGCCGGGAACTAGGTGAAAAACTGTTTTTT. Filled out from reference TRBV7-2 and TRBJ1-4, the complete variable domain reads GAGVSQSPSNKVTEKGKDVELRCDPISGHTALYWYRQSLGQGLEFLIYFQGNSAPDKSGLPSDRFSAERTGGSVSTLTIQRTQQEDSAVYLCASSGRELGEKLFFGSGTQLSVL.

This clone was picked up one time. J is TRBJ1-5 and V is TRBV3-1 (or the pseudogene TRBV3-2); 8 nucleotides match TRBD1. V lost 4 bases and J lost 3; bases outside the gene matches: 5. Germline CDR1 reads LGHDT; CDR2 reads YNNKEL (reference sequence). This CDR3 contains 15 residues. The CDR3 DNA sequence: TGTGCCAGCAGCCTCGGACAGGGCCCCAATCAGCCCCAGCATTTT. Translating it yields CASSLGQGPNQPQHF.

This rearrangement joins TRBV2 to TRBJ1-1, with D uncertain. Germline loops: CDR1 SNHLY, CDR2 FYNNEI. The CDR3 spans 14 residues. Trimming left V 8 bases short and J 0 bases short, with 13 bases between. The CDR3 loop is CASQLPGLNTEAFF. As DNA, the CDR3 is TGTGCCAGCCAGCTCCCGGGGTTGAACACTGAAGCTTTCTTT.

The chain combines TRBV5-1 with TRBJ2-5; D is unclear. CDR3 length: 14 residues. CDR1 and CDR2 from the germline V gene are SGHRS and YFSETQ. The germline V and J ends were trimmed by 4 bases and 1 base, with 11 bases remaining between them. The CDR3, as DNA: TGCGCCAGCAGCCCCCAAGCGACCCAAGAGACCCAGTACTTC. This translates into CASSPQATQETQYF.

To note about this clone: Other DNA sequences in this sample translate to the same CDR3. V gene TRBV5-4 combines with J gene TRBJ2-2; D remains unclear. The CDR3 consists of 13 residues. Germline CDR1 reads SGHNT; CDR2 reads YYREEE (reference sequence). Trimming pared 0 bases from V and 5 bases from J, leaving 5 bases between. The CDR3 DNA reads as TGTGCCAGCAGCTTGGGGCCTACCGGGGAGCTGTTTTTT. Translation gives CASSLGPTGELFF.

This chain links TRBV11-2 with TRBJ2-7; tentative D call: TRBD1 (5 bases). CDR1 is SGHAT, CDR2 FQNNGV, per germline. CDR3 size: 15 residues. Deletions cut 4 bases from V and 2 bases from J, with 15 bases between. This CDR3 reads CASSSFTGATYEQYF. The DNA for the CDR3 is TGTGCCAGCAGCTCCTTCACAGGAGCCACCTACGAGCAGTACTTC.

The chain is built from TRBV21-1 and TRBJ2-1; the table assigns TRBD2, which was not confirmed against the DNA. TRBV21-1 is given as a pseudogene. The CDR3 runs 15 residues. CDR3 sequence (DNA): TGTGCCAGCAAACCGGGACTTCCCCTCTACAATGAGCAGTTCTTC. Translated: CASKPGLPLYNEQFF.

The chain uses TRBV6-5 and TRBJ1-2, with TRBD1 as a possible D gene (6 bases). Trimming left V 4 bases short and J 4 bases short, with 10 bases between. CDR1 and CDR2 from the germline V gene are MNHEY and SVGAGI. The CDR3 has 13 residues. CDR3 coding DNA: TGTGCCAGCAGTTCCCCAGGGGCCTATGGCTACACCTTC. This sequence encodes CASSSPGAYGYTF.

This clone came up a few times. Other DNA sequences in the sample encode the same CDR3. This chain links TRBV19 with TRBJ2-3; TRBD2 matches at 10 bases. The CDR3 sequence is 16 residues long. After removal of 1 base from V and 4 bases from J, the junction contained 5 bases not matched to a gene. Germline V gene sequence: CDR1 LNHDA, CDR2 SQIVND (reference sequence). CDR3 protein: CASSIGLAGDPDTQYF. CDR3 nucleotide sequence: TGTGCCAGTAGTATAGGTCTAGCGGGGGACCCAGATACGCAGTATTTT. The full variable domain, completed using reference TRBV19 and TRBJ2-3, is DGGITQSPKYLFRKEGQNVTLSCEQNLNHDAMYWYRQDPGQGLRLIYYSQIVNDFQKGDIAEGYSVSREKKESFPLTVTSAQKNPTAFYLCASSIGLAGDPDTQYFGPGTRLTVL.